This TCR beta chain comes out of a study of molecular identifiers for immune sequencing clone quantification. Germline V gives CDR1 SGDLS, CDR2 YYNGEE. The CDR3 has 14 amino acids. Trimming took 3 bases from V and 1 from J, leaving 9 bases between them. TCRdb reprocessed the PCR reads with MiXCR, giving one entry per CDR3 protein. Among approximately 97,000 distinct CDR3 sequences, 30% to 45% were seen once, and the ten largest hold over 8%. The sample was naive CD8+ T cells from blood, with Jurkat cell RNA spiked in. The subset denotes: FACS-sorted CD8+CD4-CCR7+CD45RA+ naive T cells. This receptor was obtained from a human donor in good health. Some libraries in this study had Jurkat cell RNA spiked in. This chain uses TRBV9 with TRBJ2-3; weak D call: TRBD1 (6 bases). The DNA of the CDR3 is TGTGCCAGCAGCGATTCAGGGGGCACAGATACGCAGTATTTT. As protein: CASSDSGGTDTQYF. Looking up the rest from reference TRBV9 and TRBJ2-3 gives the full variable domain: DSGVTQTPKHLITATGQRVTLRCSPRSGDLSVYWYQQSLDQGLQFLIQYYNGEERAKGNILERFSAQQFPDLHSELNLSSLELGDSALYFCASSDSGGTDTQYFGPGTRLTVL.